This T cell receptor beta chain was sequenced in a study of blood T cell repertoires in COVID-19. Study overall: Specimens from acute and convalescent COVID-19 originated in the United States, Italy and Spain. The cDNA or gDNA used as material had been derived from T cells, B-cell-depleted T cells, or PBMCs.

The V end lost 1 base, the J end lost 7 bases, and 13 bases lay between the germline ends. Germline CDR1 is SGHTA and CDR2 is FQGNSA. The CDR3 is 15 residues long. Original processing methods: Amplification from reference gene primers served as the basis for estimated nucleated cell counts. Profiled with immunoSEQ multiplex PCR; TCRdb holds only in-frame clones, not every one. The V and J calls and clone size come from that table; D and trimming were worked out from the DNA. This sample has 200,000 or so clones; about 79% occur once, and the top ten carry less than 15%. This chain connects TRBV7-2 to TRBJ1-4; no clear D gene. This sequence originates from a human donor in a cohort sampled during active COVID-19. Material: peripheral blood. The CDR3 sequence is CASSLVARIGEKLFF. The CDR3 DNA reads TGTGCCAGCAGCTTAGTAGCGAGGATCGGTGAAAAACTGTTTTTT.